Shown below are 31 T cell receptor beta chains from a single sample sequenced in a study of CD8+ T cells in alopecia areata. Extracted RNA was reverse transcribed into cDNA, the sequencing template. TCRdb keeps only in-frame clones here, not all; method: immunoSEQ multiplex PCR. There are tens of thousands of clones in the sample; about 40% occur only once, and just over 50% lies in the top ten. Sequencing used NKG2D-low CD8+ T cells sorted from blood. The receptors stem from a human donor with alopecia areata.

This chain uses TRBV2 with TRBJ2-1, with TRBD2 as a possible D gene (5 bases). Between the trimmed V and J ends, which lost 7 bases and 10 bases, there was a span of 8 bases. The germline V gene encodes CDR1 SNHLY and CDR2 FYNNEI. The CDR3 covers 10 residues. In DNA, the CDR3 is TGTGCCAGCACGGGAACAGAGCAGTTCTTC. This codes for CASTGTEQFF.

Only a few counts were recorded for this clone. This chain links TRBV7-8 with TRBJ2-1; TRBD2 matches at 12 bases. With 6 bases clipped from V and 0 bases from J, the junction kept 3 bases outside the gene matches. Germline CDR1 SGHVS, CDR2 FQNEAQ. The CDR3 totals 16 residues. In DNA form, the CDR3 reads TGTGCCAGCAGGATGACTAGCGGGAGCTCCTACAATGAGCAGTTCTTC. Translated, it gives CASRMTSGSSYNEQFF. The full variable domain, completed using reference TRBV7-8 and TRBJ2-1, is GAGVSQSPRYKVAKRGQDVALRCDPISGHVSLFWYQQALGQGPEFLTYFQNEAQLDKSGLPSDRFFAERPEGSVSTLKIQRTQQEDSAVYLCASRMTSGSSYNEQFFGPGTRLTVL.

CDR3 nucleotides: TGCGCCAGCAGCTTACATTCAGGGGTGAACACTGAAGCTTTCTTT. Its translation is CASSLHSGVNTEAFF. The rearrangement joins TRBV5-1 to TRBJ1-1, with TRBD1 as a possible D gene (6 bases). V was cut by 2 bases and J by 0 bases, with 11 bases left in between. The CDR3 spans 15 residues. CDR1 and CDR2 (germline): SGHRS, YFSETQ.

The CDR3 DNA reads as TGTGCCGGTTCAACTAGCGGGAGGGCCGGTGAGACCCAGTACTTC. It is translated as CAGSTSGRAGETQYF. J is TRBJ2-5 and V is TRBV9; 13 bases line up with TRBD2. The V segment lost 10 bases and the J segment 5 bases; nucleotides outside the gene matches: 11. Germline V gene sequence: CDR1 SGDLS, CDR2 YYNGEE. The CDR3 has 15 amino acids.

The rearrangement uses TRBV6-6 and TRBJ1-1; a possible D gene is TRBD1 (6 bases). This CDR3 region has 13 residues. Trimming left V 0 bases short and J 8 bases short, with 10 bases between. Germline V gene data show CDR1 as MNHNY and CDR2 as SVGAGI (reference sequence). Here the CDR3 DNA reads TGTGCCAGCAGTTACTCACTAGGACAGGAAGCTTTCTTT. It encodes CASSYSLGQEAFF.

V gene TRBV5-1 combines with J gene TRBJ1-1, with a weak D call TRBD1 (6 bases). Looked up from germline, CDR1 is SGHRS and CDR2 is YFSETQ. The CDR3 has 16 residues. V gave up 0 bases and J gave up 4 bases, with 16 bases separating them. CDR3 sequence: CASSLDDVRGFTEAFF. Here the CDR3 DNA reads TGCGCCAGCAGCTTGGACGATGTCAGGGGTTTCACTGAAGCTTTCTTT. The whole variable domain, filled in from reference TRBV5-1 and TRBJ1-1, reads KAGVTQTPRYLIKTRGQQVTLSCSPISGHRSVSWYQQTPGQGLQFLFEYFSETQRNKGNFPGRFSGRQFSNSRSEMNVSTLELGDSALYLCASSLDDVRGFTEAFFGQGTRLTVV.

V gene TRBV9 combines with J gene TRBJ1-2, with D perhaps TRBD1 (5 bases). There are 14 residues in the CDR3. Trimming left V 0 bases short and J 2 bases short, with 8 bases between. Looked up from germline, CDR1 is SGDLS and CDR2 is YYNGEE. CDR3 DNA: TGTGCCAGCAGCGTAGCGGAGGGGAACTATGGCTACACCTTC. Protein product: CASSVAEGNYGYTF. The whole variable domain, remainder taken from reference TRBV9 and TRBJ1-2, is DSGVTQTPKHLITATGQRVTLRCSPRSGDLSVYWYQQSLDQGLQFLIQYYNGEERAKGNILERFSAQQFPDLHSELNLSSLELGDSALYFCASSVAEGNYGYTFGSGTRLTVV.

This clone was picked up a small number of times. This chain joins TRBV5-4 and TRBJ2-5; TRBD2 matches 7 bases. The CDR3 totals 15 residues. The trim removed 3 bases at V and 3 bases at J, leaving 8 bases unmatched. Germline assignment: CDR1 SGHNT and CDR2 YYREEE (reference sequence). CDR3: CASSSPRETEETQYF. For the CDR3, the DNA is TGTGCCAGCAGCTCTCCGCGGGAGACCGAAGAGACCCAGTACTTC.

This chain connects TRBV29-1 to TRBJ2-2; a weak D match, TRBD1 (6 bases). With 0 bases removed from V and 4 bases from J, the gap between germline ends came to 12 bases. The CDR3 is made up of 15 amino acids. From germline, CDR1 is SQVTM and CDR2 ANQGSEA. CDR3 coding DNA: TGCAGCGTTGAAGATTCTACAGGGCTCACCGGGGAGCTGTTTTTT. Translated: CSVEDSTGLTGELFF.

The chain has TRBV29-1 and TRBJ2-7; D not certain. Germline V CDR1 and CDR2: SQVTM, ANQGSEA. The CDR3 loop spans 12 amino acids. Trimming cost V 5 bases and J 2 bases, with 10 bases left between them. CDR3 DNA sequence: TGCAGCGTTTGGGAAAGTACCTACGAGCAGTACTTC. Translated: CSVWESTYEQYF.

This clone was detected a few times. The rearrangement links TRBV10-3 to TRBJ1-2; D gene uncertain. V shed 0 bases and J shed 6 bases, with 5 bases lying between them. Per the germline V gene, CDR1 is ENHRY and CDR2 is SYGVKD. The CDR3 is made up of 12 amino acids. The DNA of the CDR3 is TGTGCCATCAGTGAGTCTGGGGATGGCTACACCTTC. Its translation: CAISESGDGYTF.

A few counts support this clone. The rearrangement links TRBV2 to TRBJ2-4; tentative D call: TRBD2 (5 bases). This CDR3 comprises 16 residues. V gave up 5 bases and J gave up 3 bases, with 17 bases separating them. CDR1 is SNHLY, CDR2 FYNNEI, per germline. The DNA for the CDR3 is TGTGCCAGCAGTACGGACTCCCTAGTGGGCAAAAACATTCAGTACTTC. Its translation is CASSTDSLVGKNIQYF.

This clone was counted a few times. This chain joins TRBV23-1 and TRBJ2-7; 7 nucleotides agree with TRBD1. TRBV23-1 belongs to the ORF category, with a function that is uncertain. The CDR3 has 15 amino acids. V shed 0 bases, J shed 4 bases, and the junction held 6 bases outside the gene matches. CDR3 sequence: CASSQSRQGSYEQYF. CDR3 DNA sequence: TGCGCCAGCAGTCAATCCAGACAGGGTAGTTACGAGCAGTACTTC.

The chain uses TRBV29-1 and TRBJ2-7; D unresolved. The CDR3 sequence is 13 residues long. With 2 bases removed from V and 2 bases from J, the gap between germline ends came to 10 bases. Germline CDR1 SQVTM, CDR2 ANQGSEA. CDR3 nucleotides: TGCAGCGTTGAAAAGGGCAGCCCCTACGAGCAGTACTTC. This codes for CSVEKGSPYEQYF.

This clone was counted a few times. J is TRBJ1-1 and V is TRBV14; D unclear. The V end was cut by 0 bases, the J end by 2 bases, with 10 bases between. The CDR3 has 15 residues. CDR1 SGHDN and CDR2 FVKESK come from the germline V gene. CDR3 sequence reads: CASSQDRRGNTEAFF. CDR3 bases: TGTGCCAGCAGCCAAGATCGGCGGGGAAACACTGAAGCTTTCTTT.

This chain connects TRBV7-9 to TRBJ2-5; 7 bases line up with TRBD1. The ends lost 1 base at V and 5 bases at J; junction bases unmatched: 13. Germline loops: CDR1 SEHNR, CDR2 FQNEAQ (reference sequence). The CDR3 covers 17 residues. CDR3 region: CASSLVVRTGGLETQYF. The CDR3 nucleotides are TGTGCCAGCAGCTTAGTGGTTCGGACAGGAGGTTTGGAGACCCAGTACTTC. The full variable domain, in which reference TRBV7-9 and TRBJ2-5 provide the parts outside the CDR3, is DTGVSQNPRHKITKRGQNVTFRCDPISEHNRLYWYRQTLGQGPEFLTYFQNEAQLEKSRLLSDRFSAERPKGSFSTLEIQRTEQGDSAMYLCASSLVVRTGGLETQYFGPGTRLLVL.

CDR3 in amino acids: CASSPEAGTSGGTDTQYF. In DNA form, the CDR3 reads TGTGCCAGCAGTCCAGAGGCCGGGACTAGCGGGGGCACAGATACGCAGTATTTT. The chain carries TRBV2 and TRBJ2-3, with 13 bases lining up with TRBD2. From germline, CDR1 is SNHLY and CDR2 FYNNEI. The trim removed 5 bases at V and 1 base at J, leaving 9 bases unmatched. CDR3 size: 18 residues.

This clone was observed a handful of times. The rearrangement joins TRBV7-9 to TRBJ1-1, with D possibly TRBD1 on 6 matching bases. Deletions cut 1 base from V and 8 bases from J, with 11 bases between. This CDR3 has 13 residues. From germline, CDR1 is SEHNR and CDR2 FQNEAQ (reference sequence). The CDR3 bases are TGTGCCAGCAGCTTAGAGGGGGGAGCAGAAGCTTTCTTT. Translated: CASSLEGGAEAFF.

This clone was counted a single time. J is TRBJ1-5 and V is TRBV13; a weak D match, TRBD1 (6 bases). The V and J ends lost 4 bases and 4 bases respectively, with 14 bases between them. The CDR3 contains 15 residues. Per the germline V gene, CDR1 is PRHDT and CDR2 is FYEKMQ (reference sequence). In DNA, the CDR3 is TGTGCCAGCAGCTGGGGGCGGACAGCAAATCAGCCCCAGCATTTT. Translated: CASSWGRTANQPQHF.

The J gene is TRBJ2-7, the V gene TRBV15, with 10 bases identical to TRBD1. This CDR3 comprises 11 residues. Per the germline V gene, CDR1 is LNHNV and CDR2 is YYDKDF (reference sequence). The ends lost 10 bases at V and 7 bases at J; junction bases unmatched: 4. The CDR3: CARDRGREQYF. In DNA, the CDR3 is TGTGCCAGGGACAGGGGCCGGGAGCAGTACTTC.

The chain carries TRBV29-1 and TRBJ2-1, with D possibly being TRBD1 or TRBD2 (5 bases each). This CDR3 comprises 16 residues. The germline V and J ends were trimmed by 7 bases and 10 bases, with 29 bases remaining between them. CDR1 is SQVTM and CDR2 is ANQGSEA in the germline V gene. CDR3 nucleotides: TGCAGCGCCGATGGGGGTACCGGGCCTACCGGGGAGGAGCAGTTCTTC. Its protein is CSADGGTGPTGEEQFF.

The rearrangement joins TRBV9 to TRBJ2-5; D is ambiguous. The CDR3 spans 15 residues. Trimming cost V 5 bases and J 5 bases, with 19 bases left between them. Germline assignment: CDR1 SGDLS and CDR2 YYNGEE. The CDR3 region is CASSDDGSVSETQYF. As DNA, the CDR3 is TGTGCCAGCAGTGACGACGGGTCCGTTAGTGAGACCCAGTACTTC.

To note about this clone: This CDR3 is also generated by other DNA sequences in the sample. V and J are TRBV9 and TRBJ2-2; no clear D. Deletions cut 0 bases from V and 2 bases from J, with 8 bases between. Germline CDR1 is SGDLS and CDR2 is YYNGEE. The CDR3 loop spans 15 amino acids. As DNA, the CDR3 is TGTGCCAGCAGCGTAGGTACTACTAACACCGGGGAGCTGTTTTTT. Translating gives CASSVGTTNTGELFF.

This chain connects TRBV7-9 to TRBJ2-7, with D possibly being TRBD1 (5 bases). V was pared by 4 bases and J by 3 bases, with 7 bases between. CDR3 size: 12 residues. CDR1 is SEHNR, CDR2 FQNEAQ, per germline (reference sequence). The CDR3 DNA reads TGTGCCAGCAGCTATACAGGCTACGAGCAGTACTTC. This sequence encodes CASSYTGYEQYF. The full variable domain, its missing parts supplied by reference TRBV7-9 and TRBJ2-7, is DTGVSQNPRHKITKRGQNVTFRCDPISEHNRLYWYRQTLGQGPEFLTYFQNEAQLEKSRLLSDRFSAERPKGSFSTLEIQRTEQGDSAMYLCASSYTGYEQYFGPGTRLTVT.

This clone has just one count. The chain is built from TRBV29-1 and TRBJ2-3, with TRBD1 matching over 9 bases. The V segment lost 5 bases and the J segment 5 bases; nucleotides outside the gene matches: 8. Germline V gene data show CDR1 as SQVTM and CDR2 as ANQGSEA. The CDR3 length is 14 residues. This CDR3 is CSVPPGQGQDTQYF. CDR3 sequence (DNA): TGCAGCGTTCCGCCGGGACAGGGTCAAGATACGCAGTATTTT.

Only a few counts were recorded for this clone. The rearrangement joins TRBV29-1 to TRBJ2-3; D gene uncertain. Trimming removed 6 bases at V and 5 bases at J, with 12 bases between. CDR1 and CDR2 from the germline V gene are SQVTM and ANQGSEA. The CDR3 sequence is 12 residues long. CDR3 sequence: CSVTLSRDTQYF. The CDR3 bases are TGCAGCGTGACTTTATCTCGAGATACGCAGTATTTT.

V is TRBV11-2 and J is TRBJ2-7; D uncertain. Trimming removed 0 bases at V and 6 bases at J, with 6 bases between. The V gene's germline CDR1 is SGHAT and CDR2 FQNNGV. The CDR3 length is 12 residues. DNA of the CDR3: TGTGCCAGCAGCTTAGAGGGCGGCGAGCAGTACTTC. This codes for CASSLEGGEQYF. Combining the CDR3 with reference TRBV11-2 and TRBJ2-7 gives the whole variable domain EAGVAQSPRYKIIEKRQSVAFWCNPISGHATLYWYQQILGQGPKLLIQFQNNGVVDDSQLPKDRFSAERLKGVDSTLKIQPAKLEDSAVYLCASSLEGGEQYFGPGTRLTVT.

The gene calls are TRBV5-1 and TRBJ2-1, with D perhaps assigned TRBD1 or TRBD2 (5 bases each). The germline CDR1 and CDR2 sequences are SGHRS and YFSETQ. The CDR3 is 15 amino acids. The germline V and J ends were trimmed by 0 bases and 1 base, with 8 bases remaining between them. The CDR3 DNA follows: TGCGCCAGCAGCTTGGAGGGACCATCCTACAATGAGCAGTTCTTC. It codes for CASSLEGPSYNEQFF.

This clone has just a few counts. This chain uses TRBV29-1 with TRBJ1-2; D not resolved. The CDR3 is made up of 12 amino acids. Germline V lookup: CDR1 SQVTM, CDR2 ANQGSEA. The ends were cut back, 6 bases at V and 2 bases at J, with 10 bases in the middle. For the CDR3, the DNA is TGCAGCGTCCTGCAGATGAACTATGGCTACACCTTC. Amino acids: CSVLQMNYGYTF.

In its sample, this clone was seen a few times. V and J are TRBV29-1 and TRBJ1-1; D unresolved. Germline-derived CDR1 and CDR2 are SQVTM and ANQGSEA. This CDR3 is 11 amino acids long. V was shortened by 7 bases and J by 0 bases, with 6 bases between the two germline ends. The CDR3, as DNA: TGCAGCGGGACCGTGAACACTGAAGCTTTCTTT. It is translated as CSGTVNTEAFF.

This clone was seen only a few times. This rearrangement joins TRBV29-1 to TRBJ2-7; 9 nucleotides line up with TRBD2. This CDR3 has 13 amino acids. Trimming at V came to 5 bases and at J to 3 bases, leaving 5 bases not matched to a gene. Germline CDR1 is SQVTM and CDR2 is ANQGSEA. In DNA, the CDR3 is TGCAGCGTTCGTAGCGGGAGTGGCTACGAGCAGTACTTC. It codes for CSVRSGSGYEQYF.